This record looks at one T cell receptor beta chain sequence and its context. Its antigen target is currently unknown. Base qualities are not at hand, and no much larger clone is one base apart. Trimming takes 5 bases off V and 3 bases off J; junction bases not matched to a gene: 9. The CDR3 sequence holds 16 residues, the cysteine and phenylalanine included. The CDR3 DNA has 48 bases and is translated from base 1. For CDR1 and CDR2, the germline V gene (reference sequence) lists MNHEY and SMNVEV. Enrolling through a virtual design, the prospective study's participants ranged in age from roughly 18 to 89 years and lived across roughly 24 United States geographic areas. In the prospective study, cohorts were assigned on the basis of participant-reported clinical history obtained from a screening survey and a study questionnaire. For ImmuneRACE Cohort 3, a participant was defined as recovered based on two consecutive negative NP/OP PCR tests, clearance by a healthcare professional, or resolution of symptoms. Mobile phlebotomists in the prospective study collected whole blood, serum and a nasopharyngeal or oropharyngeal swab from every participant. Additional blood draws and questionnaires over an approximately 2-month period could optionally be provided by prospective study participants. Blood samples from the prospective study were shipped frozen or at room temperature prior to DNA extraction.

The data originate from a study of blood T cell repertoires in COVID-19 (TCRdb year 2020). Notes on the research overall: The collaborator samples originated in the United States, Italy and Spain and spanned the acute and convalescent phases of COVID-19. The material from the prospective study consisted of cDNA or gDNA derived from T cells, B-cell-depleted T cells, or PBMCs. Deeply sampled blood TCRbeta repertoires from subjects exposed to, actively infected with, or recovered from COVID-19 were included in the dataset. The repertoires were made available in a free public database intended to serve as a resource for research on the immune response to SARS-CoV-2. Samples were obtained from the ongoing ImmuneRACE study (first 160 participants) and from about 1,300 subjects provided by 6 global collaborators. Nearly every sample came with metadata listing a de-identified subject ID, COVID-19 status, age in years and sex. Where available, HLA class I and class II types were obtained from metadata supplied by the sample provider rather than from assay-based typing. Overall study outcomes, separate from this receptor: How much clinical and demographic metadata was included differed by source and by participant, and the metadata was provided uncurated.

The immunoSEQ Assay, a bias-controlled multiplex PCR, was used to amplify TCRbeta CDR3 regions from genomic DNA. Turning to the authors' computational methods: Nucleated cell counts per sample were estimated from amplification of reference gene primers within the assay. To quantify the absolute abundance of each unique TCRbeta CDR3 rearrangement, sequence reads were collapsed and filtered. For each sample, productive Simpson clonality was calculated as the square root of Simpson's diversity index over productive rearrangements. Entries here come from immuneACCESS through TCRdb and include only in-frame sequences with V and J called. Some clones fail to appear in such tables; in the studies checked, an unresolved V gene covers under half of the shortfall, and the cause of the remainder is unknown. D and trimming come from the DNA, and the V and J calls and clone size come from that table. A total of 360,000 or so clones appear in this sample, roughly nine tenths of them only once. The biggest ten clones account for around 3% of the sample.

Rearrangement joined TRBV27 to TRBJ2-2, and 7 junctional nucleotides match TRBD1. The source of this sequence is a woman younger than 45 who had recovered from COVID-19. The sequenced material came from PBMCs or T cells enriched from blood (not recorded which). The encoded CDR3 is CASSNKITGDTGELFF. The DNA sequence reads TGTGCCAGCAGTAACAAAATAACAGGGGACACCGGGGAGCTGTTTTTT.